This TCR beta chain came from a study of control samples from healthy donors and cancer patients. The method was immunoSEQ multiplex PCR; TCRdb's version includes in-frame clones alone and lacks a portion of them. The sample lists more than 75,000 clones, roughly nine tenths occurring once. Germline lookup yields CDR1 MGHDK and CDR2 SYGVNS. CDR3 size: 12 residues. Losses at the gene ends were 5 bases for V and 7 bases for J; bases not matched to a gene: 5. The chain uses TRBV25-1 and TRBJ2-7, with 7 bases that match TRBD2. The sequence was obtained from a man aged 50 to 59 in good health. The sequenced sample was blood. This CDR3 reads CASSLGGGEQYF. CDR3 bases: TGTGCCAGCAGTTTAGGCGGGGGTGAGCAGTACTTC.